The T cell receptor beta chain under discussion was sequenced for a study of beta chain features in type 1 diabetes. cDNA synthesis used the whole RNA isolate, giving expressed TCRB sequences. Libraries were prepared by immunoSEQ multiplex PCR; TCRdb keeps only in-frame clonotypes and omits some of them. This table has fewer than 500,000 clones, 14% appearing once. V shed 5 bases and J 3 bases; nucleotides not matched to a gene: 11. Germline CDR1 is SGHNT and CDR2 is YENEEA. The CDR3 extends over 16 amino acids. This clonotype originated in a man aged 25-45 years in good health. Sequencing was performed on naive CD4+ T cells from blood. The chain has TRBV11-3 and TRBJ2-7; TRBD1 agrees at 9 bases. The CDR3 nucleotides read TGTGCCAGCAGCCTCGTGACCGGGACAGGGATCTACGAGCAGTACGTC. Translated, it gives CASSLVTGTGIYEQYV.